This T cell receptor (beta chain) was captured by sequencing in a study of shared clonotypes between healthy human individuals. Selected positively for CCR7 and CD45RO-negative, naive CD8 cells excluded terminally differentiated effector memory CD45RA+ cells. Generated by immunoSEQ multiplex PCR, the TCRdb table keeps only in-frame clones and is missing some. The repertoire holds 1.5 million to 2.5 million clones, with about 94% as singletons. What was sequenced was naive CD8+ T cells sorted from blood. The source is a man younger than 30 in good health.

CDR3 DNA: TGTGCCACCAGCGGTCCGGGACAGGGGGCAGATACGCAGTATTTT. Amino acids: CATSGPGQGADTQYF. V usage is TRBV15 and J usage is TRBJ2-3; TRBD1 aligns across 11 bases. After removal of 5 bases from V and 4 bases from J, the junction contained 5 bases not matched to a gene. Germline values: CDR1 LNHNV, CDR2 YYDKDF (reference sequence). The length of the CDR3 is 15 residues.